Given below is one TCR beta chain in context. After removal of 2 bases from V and 3 bases from J, the junction contained 7 bases not matched to a gene. The CDR3 has 16 residues. Per germline, CDR1 SNHLY and CDR2 FYNNEI. A multiplex PCR was run with 60 Vbeta primers and 13 Jbeta primers. TCRdb's copy holds only in-frame clones and misses some; the assay was immunoSEQ multiplex PCR. The sample lists some 60,000 clones; around 85% were seen once. This entry belongs to a study of cytomegalovirus exposure and HLA in healthy donors. The sample comprised PBMCs. This clonotype was obtained from a man aged 35 to 55 in good health and CMV-seronegative. The chain employs TRBV2 and TRBJ1-5; 7 bases map to TRBD1. The CDR3 here is CASSEPGGGPNQPQHF. In DNA form, the CDR3 reads TGTGCCAGCAGTGAACCAGGGGGAGGACCCAATCAGCCCCAGCATTTT.